The clone carrying this T cell receptor (beta chain) was counted many times. What it binds is unknown. The sample belongs to a study of human T cells and chemical hapten exposure. Study information: Small volume differences among pooled libraries mainly caused per-sample TCR yield variation. General study results and limits: TCRs exceeding 1 in 1000 frequency stayed unchanged with DPC sensitization.

V lost 4 bases, J lost 4 bases, and 7 bases stayed unmatched. The CDR3 consists of 14 residues. Whole blood that had not been fractionated was the source of extracted total RNA. Each CDR3 protein gets one entry after TCRdb re-called the 5' RACE reads with MiXCR. The sample yields tens of thousands of distinct CDR3 sequences, 7% to 8% seen once. V and J are TRBV12-3 or TRBV12-4 and TRBJ2-7, with 7 nucleotides matching TRBD1. The source is a male donor in good health. CDR3 DNA sequence: TGTGCCAGCAGTTACCAGGGGACAGAATACGAGCAGTACTTC. Its protein is CASSYQGTEYEQYF.